This TCR beta chain originates from a study of CXCR3-negative and CXCR3-positive naive CD8 T cells. Study-wide points: Memory CD8+ cells showed much lower diversity, while both naive subsets displayed comparably high diversity. The study found that naive CXCR3-negative and CXCR3-positive cells shared TRBV-TRBJ usage, while memory cells differed.

Remarks on this clonotype: Its antigen is still unknown.

cDNA libraries for TRB were generated by 5' RACE incorporating UMI labels. TCRdb reprocessed the 5' RACE reads and reports one entry per CDR3 protein, with no DNA. The sample data list some 130,000 distinct CDR3 sequences. CDR3 size: 12 residues. Germline assignment: CDR1 LGHDT and CDR2 YNNKEL (reference sequence). The chain is built from TRBV3-1 and TRBJ2-1; TCRdb's D call of TRBD2 is untestable without DNA. Sequenced sample: naive CXCR3- CD8+ T cells from blood. Noted subset: CD45RO-CCR7+CD27+CD95- naive CD8+ T cells lacking CXCR3 (TNR3-). This TCR was sampled from a human donor in good health. Some clones in this sample may be carry-over from other donors' samples. The chain's CDR3 is CASSPQPGLRSF.